The clone carrying this T cell receptor (beta chain) was seen just once. This specimen comes from a study of brain T cells in children with intractable seizures. The CDR3 length is 13 residues. Germline values: CDR1 ENHRY, CDR2 SYGVKD. Deletions cut 4 bases from V and 3 bases from J, with 9 bases between. Regarding time point: blood from clinic visit 5 months post-surgery; TSC patient then seizure free. TCRdb's table, derived via immunoSEQ multiplex PCR, lists solely in-frame clones and lacks some. The repertoire consists of about 350,000 clones, with 93% occurring once and the leading ten covering 5.5% to 6%.

This material consisted of peripheral blood, taken about 5 months after surgery. The chain employs TRBV10-3 and TRBJ1-1; D possibly corresponds to TRBD1 (6 bases). This TCR came from a boy in the first two years of life with tuberous sclerosis and intractable seizures. CDR3 bases: TGTGCCATCAGTGTAGGGGGGGACACTGAAGCTTTCTTT. Amino acids: CAISVGGDTEAFF.